This T cell receptor beta chain was sequenced in a study of blood T cell repertoires in COVID-19. Using immunoSEQ multiplex PCR, the repertoire was profiled, and TCRdb retains in-frame clones only, with some absent. Here the sample spans about 290,000 clones, around four fifths being singletons. This clone came up once. V was clipped by 5 bases and J by 0 bases, with 23 bases between them. This CDR3 spans 19 amino acids. The germline V gene has CDR1 MDHEN and CDR2 SYDVKM. Material: peripheral blood. The chain recombines TRBV28 with TRBJ1-5, with a tentative D call TRBD1 (5 bases). This sequence originates from a woman between 45 and 60 years old with active or convalescent COVID-19. CDR3 sequence (DNA): TGTGCCAGCAGTCTCGGTGAGGGAAGGGGAGGAAATAGCAATCAGCCCCAGCATTTT. Translated, it gives CASSLGEGRGGNSNQPQHF.